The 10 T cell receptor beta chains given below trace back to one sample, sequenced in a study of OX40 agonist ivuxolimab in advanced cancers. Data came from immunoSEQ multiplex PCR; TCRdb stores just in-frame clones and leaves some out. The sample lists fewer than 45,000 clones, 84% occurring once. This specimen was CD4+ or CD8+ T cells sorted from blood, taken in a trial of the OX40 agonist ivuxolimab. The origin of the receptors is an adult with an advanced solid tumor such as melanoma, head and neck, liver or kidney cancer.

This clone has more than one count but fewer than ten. The CDR3 spells CASSLEGGAFF. The CDR3 region has the DNA TGCGCCAGCAGCTTGGAAGGGGGCGCGTTCTTC. J is TRBJ2-1 and V is TRBV5-1; TRBD1 matches at 7 bases. CDR3 length: 11 amino acids. Trimming removed 0 bases from V and 15 bases from J; junction bases left unmatched: 3. The germline gives CDR1 SGHRS, CDR2 YFSETQ.

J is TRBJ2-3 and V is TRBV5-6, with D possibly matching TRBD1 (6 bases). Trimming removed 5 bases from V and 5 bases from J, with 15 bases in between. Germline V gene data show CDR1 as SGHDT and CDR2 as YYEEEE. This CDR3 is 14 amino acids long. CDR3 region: CASSRLQGKDTQYF. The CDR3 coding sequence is TGTGCCAGCAGTCGTCTACAGGGCAAAGATACGCAGTATTTT. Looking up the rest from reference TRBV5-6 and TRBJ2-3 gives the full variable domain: DAGVTQSPTHLIKTRGQQVTLRCSPKSGHDTVSWYQQALGQGPQFIFQYYEEEERQRGNFPDRFSGHQFPNYSSELNVNALLLGDSALYLCASSRLQGKDTQYFGPGTRLTVL.

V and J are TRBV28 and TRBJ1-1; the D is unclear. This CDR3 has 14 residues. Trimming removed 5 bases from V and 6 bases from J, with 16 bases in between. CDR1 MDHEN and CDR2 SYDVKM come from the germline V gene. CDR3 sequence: CASSPHQAVAEAFF. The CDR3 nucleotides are TGTGCCAGCAGTCCCCATCAGGCAGTAGCTGAAGCTTTCTTT.

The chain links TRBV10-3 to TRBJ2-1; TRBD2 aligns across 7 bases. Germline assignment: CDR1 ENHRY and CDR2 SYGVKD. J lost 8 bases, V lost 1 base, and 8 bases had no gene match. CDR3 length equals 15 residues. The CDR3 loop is CAISELSSGQYEQFF. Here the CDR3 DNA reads TGTGCCATCAGTGAGTTGTCTAGCGGCCAGTATGAGCAGTTCTTC.

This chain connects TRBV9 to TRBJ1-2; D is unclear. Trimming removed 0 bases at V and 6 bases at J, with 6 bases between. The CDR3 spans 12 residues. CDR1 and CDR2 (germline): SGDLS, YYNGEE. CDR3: CASSVGVDGYTF. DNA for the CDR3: TGTGCCAGCAGCGTAGGGGTGGATGGCTACACCTTC. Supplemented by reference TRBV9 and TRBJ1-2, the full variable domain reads DSGVTQTPKHLITATGQRVTLRCSPRSGDLSVYWYQQSLDQGLQFLIQYYNGEERAKGNILERFSAQQFPDLHSELNLSSLELGDSALYFCASSVGVDGYTFGSGTRLTVV.

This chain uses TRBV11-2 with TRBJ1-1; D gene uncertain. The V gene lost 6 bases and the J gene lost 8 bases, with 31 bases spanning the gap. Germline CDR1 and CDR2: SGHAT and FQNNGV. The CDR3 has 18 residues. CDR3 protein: CASRLRRAVSESAREAFF. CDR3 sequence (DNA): TGTGCCAGCAGGCTCAGAAGGGCAGTCAGTGAGTCAGCGCGAGAAGCTTTCTTT.

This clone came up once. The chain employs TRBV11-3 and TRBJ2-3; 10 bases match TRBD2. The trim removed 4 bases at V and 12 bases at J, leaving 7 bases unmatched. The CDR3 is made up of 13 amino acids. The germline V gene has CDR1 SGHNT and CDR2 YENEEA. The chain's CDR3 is CASSSATSGDQYF. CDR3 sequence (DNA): TGTGCCAGCAGCTCCGCAACTAGCGGGGACCAGTATTTT.

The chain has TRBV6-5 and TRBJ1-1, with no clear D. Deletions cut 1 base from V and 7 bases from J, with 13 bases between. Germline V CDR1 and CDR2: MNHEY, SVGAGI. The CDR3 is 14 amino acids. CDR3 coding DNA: TGTGCCAGCAGTTACTATATGGGAGACGGTGAAGCTTTCTTT. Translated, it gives CASSYYMGDGEAFF.

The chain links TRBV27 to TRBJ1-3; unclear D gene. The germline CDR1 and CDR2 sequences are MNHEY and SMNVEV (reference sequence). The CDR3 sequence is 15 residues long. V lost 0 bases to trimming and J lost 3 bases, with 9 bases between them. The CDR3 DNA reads TGTGCCAGCAGTTTATCAGTGGGTTTTGGAAACACCATATATTTT. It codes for CASSLSVGFGNTIYF.

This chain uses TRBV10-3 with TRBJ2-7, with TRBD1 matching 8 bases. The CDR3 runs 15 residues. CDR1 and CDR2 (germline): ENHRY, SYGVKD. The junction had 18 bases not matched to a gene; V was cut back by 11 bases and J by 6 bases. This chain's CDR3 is CASSQAGRTGSEQYF. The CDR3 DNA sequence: TGTGCCTCCTCTCAGGCGGGGCGGACAGGGAGCGAGCAGTACTTC.